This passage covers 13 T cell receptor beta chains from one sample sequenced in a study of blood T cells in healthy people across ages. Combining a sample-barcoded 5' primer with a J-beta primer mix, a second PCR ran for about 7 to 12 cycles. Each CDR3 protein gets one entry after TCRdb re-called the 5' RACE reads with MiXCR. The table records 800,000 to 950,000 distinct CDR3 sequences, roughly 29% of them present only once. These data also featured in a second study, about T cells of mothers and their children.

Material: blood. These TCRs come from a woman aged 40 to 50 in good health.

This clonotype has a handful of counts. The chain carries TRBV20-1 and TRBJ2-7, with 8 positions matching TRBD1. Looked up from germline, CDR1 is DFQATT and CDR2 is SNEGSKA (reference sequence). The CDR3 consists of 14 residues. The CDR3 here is CSAEGPGGFYEQYF. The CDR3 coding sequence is TGCAGCGCCGAGGGGCCAGGGGGCTTCTACGAGCAGTACTTC.

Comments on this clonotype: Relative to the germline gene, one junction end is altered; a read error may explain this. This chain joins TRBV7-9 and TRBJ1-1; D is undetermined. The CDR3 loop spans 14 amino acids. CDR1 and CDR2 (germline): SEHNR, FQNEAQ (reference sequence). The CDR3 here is CASSPSGRNTGAFF. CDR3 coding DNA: TGTGCCAGCAGCCCATCCGGGAGGAACACTGGAGCTTTCTTT.

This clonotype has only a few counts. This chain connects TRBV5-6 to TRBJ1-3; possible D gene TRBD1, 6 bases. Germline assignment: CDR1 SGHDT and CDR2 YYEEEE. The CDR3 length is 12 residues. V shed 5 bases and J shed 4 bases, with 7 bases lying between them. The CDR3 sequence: CASSGQGNTIYF. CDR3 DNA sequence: TGTGCCAGCAGTGGACAGGGAAACACCATATATTTT.

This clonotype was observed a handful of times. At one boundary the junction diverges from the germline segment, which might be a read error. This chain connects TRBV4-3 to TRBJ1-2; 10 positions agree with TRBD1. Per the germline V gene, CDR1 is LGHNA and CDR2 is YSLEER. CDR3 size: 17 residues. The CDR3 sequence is CASSQDSYGQGDYGNTF. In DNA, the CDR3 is TGCGCCAGCAGCCAAGATAGTTACGGACAGGGGGACTATGGCAACACCTTC.

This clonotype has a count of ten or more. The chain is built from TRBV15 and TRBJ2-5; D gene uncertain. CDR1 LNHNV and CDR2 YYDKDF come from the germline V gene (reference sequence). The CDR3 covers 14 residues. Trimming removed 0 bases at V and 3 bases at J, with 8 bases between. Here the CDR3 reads CATSRDPVKETQYF. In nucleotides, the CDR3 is TGTGCCACCAGCAGAGATCCTGTTAAAGAGACCCAGTACTTC. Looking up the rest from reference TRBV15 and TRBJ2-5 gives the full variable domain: DAMVIQNPRYQVTQFGKPVTLSCSQTLNHNVMYWYQQKSSQAPKLLFHYYDKDFNNEADTPDNFQSRRPNTSFCFLDIRSPGLGDTAMYLCATSRDPVKETQYFGPGTRLLVL.

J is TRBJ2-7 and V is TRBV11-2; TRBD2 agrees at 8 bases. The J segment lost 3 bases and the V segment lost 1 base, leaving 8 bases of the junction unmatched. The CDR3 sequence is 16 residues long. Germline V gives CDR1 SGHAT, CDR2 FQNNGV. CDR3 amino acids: CASSLGRGGFYYEQYF. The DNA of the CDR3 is TGTGCCAGCAGCTTAGGACGGGGGGGCTTCTACTACGAGCAGTACTTC.

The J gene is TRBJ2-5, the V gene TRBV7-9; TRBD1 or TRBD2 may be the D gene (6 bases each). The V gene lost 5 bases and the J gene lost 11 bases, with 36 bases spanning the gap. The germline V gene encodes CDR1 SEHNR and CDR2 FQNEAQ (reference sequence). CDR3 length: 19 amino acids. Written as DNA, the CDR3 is TGTGCCAGCAGCCGAATTGGAGGGACGCAGGGGACCCCCTTGGAGGAGCAGTACTTC. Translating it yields CASSRIGGTQGTPLEEQYF.

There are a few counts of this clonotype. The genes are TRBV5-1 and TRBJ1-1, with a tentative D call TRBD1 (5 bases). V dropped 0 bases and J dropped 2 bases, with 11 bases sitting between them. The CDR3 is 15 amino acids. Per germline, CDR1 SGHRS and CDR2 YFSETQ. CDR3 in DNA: TGCGCCAGCAGCTTGGGAAGACAGACCAACACTGAAGCTTTCTTT. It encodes CASSLGRQTNTEAFF.

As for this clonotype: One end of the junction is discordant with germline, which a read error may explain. The CDR3 DNA reads TGTGTCAGCAGCCCCTGGGGTTACGGCACAGATACGCAGTATTTT. This codes for CVSSPWGYGTDTQYF. This rearrangement joins TRBV7-2 to TRBJ2-3; D unresolved. CDR1 SGHTA and CDR2 FQGNSA come from the germline V gene. The CDR3 contains 15 residues.

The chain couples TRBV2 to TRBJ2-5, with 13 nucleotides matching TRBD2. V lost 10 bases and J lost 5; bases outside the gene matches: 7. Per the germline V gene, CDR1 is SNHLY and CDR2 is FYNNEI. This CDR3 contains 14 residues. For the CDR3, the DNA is TGTGCCACCGGAAGGGGACTAGCGGGGGAGACCCAGTACTTC. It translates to CATGRGLAGETQYF.

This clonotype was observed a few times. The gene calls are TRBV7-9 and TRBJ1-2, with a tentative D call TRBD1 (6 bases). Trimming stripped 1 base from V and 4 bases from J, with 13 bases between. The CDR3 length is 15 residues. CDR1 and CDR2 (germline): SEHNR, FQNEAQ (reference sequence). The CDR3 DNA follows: TGTGCCAGCAGCTTAGACTATATCAGGGGCTATGGCTACACCTTC. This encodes CASSLDYIRGYGYTF.

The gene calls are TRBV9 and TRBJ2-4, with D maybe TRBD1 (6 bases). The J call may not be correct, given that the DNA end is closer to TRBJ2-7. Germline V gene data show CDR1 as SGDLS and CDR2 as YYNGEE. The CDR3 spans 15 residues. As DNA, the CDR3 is TGTGCCAGCAGCGTAGGGGACACGGAACTCTACGAGCAGTACTTC. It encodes CASSVGDTELYEQYF.

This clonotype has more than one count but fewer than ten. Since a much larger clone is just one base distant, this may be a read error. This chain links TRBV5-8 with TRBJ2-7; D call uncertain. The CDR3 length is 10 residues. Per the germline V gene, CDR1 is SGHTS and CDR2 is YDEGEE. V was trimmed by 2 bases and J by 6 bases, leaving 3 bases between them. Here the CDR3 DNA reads TGTGCCAGCAGCTTTAGCGAGCAGTACTTC. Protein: CASSFSEQYF.